The 27 T cell receptor beta chains in this list originate from one sample, sequenced in a study of technical replicates of blood from a few donors. Some clones are missing from TCRdb's copy, which holds only in-frame ones; the method was immunoSEQ multiplex PCR. The sample has some 90,000 clones; 85% to 95% are singletons. Sequences were obtained from T cells isolated from PBMCs. These receptors came from a human donor in good health.

This rearrangement joins TRBV29-1 to TRBJ2-1; 9 nucleotides align to TRBD1. CDR1 and CDR2 from the germline V gene are SQVTM and ANQGSEA. V shed 6 bases and J 2 bases; nucleotides not matched to a gene: 5. There are 14 residues in the CDR3. CDR3 nucleotide sequence: TGCAGCGTGGAACAGGGGGCAGCCTACAATGAGCAGTTCTTC. This sequence encodes CSVEQGAAYNEQFF.

The chain has TRBV7-2 and TRBJ1-1, with TRBD1 matching 7 bases. Trimming at V came to 4 bases and at J to 0 bases, leaving 5 bases not matched to a gene. This CDR3 has 15 residues. Germline V CDR1 and CDR2: SGHTA, FQGNSA. The CDR3 DNA is TGTGCCAGCAGCTCGTCCGGGACAGTGAACACTGAAGCTTTCTTT. Translation: CASSSSGTVNTEAFF.

The chain combines TRBV29-1 with TRBJ1-3; tentatively, D is TRBD1 (5 bases). The germline CDR1 and CDR2 sequences are SQVTM and ANQGSEA. The CDR3 length is 14 residues. The V end lost 7 bases, the J end lost 2 bases, and 15 bases lay between the germline ends. This CDR3 is CSGGGGSAGNTIYF. In DNA, the CDR3 is TGCAGCGGGGGTGGGGGGTCGGCTGGAAACACCATATATTTT.

The chain uses TRBV5-8 and TRBJ2-7; tentatively, D is TRBD2 (5 bases). This CDR3 has 14 residues. From germline, CDR1 is SGHTS and CDR2 YDEGEE. Trimming removed 2 bases at V and 0 bases at J, with 9 bases between. CDR3 amino acids: CASSLPRDSYEQYF. The CDR3 bases are TGTGCCAGCAGCTTACCACGGGACTCCTACGAGCAGTACTTC.

This clone was counted once. The chain is built from TRBV29-1 and TRBJ2-7; 8 bases map to TRBD2. V lost 5 bases to trimming and J lost 7 bases; unmatched junction nucleotides: 13. Germline V gene sequence: CDR1 SQVTM, CDR2 ANQGSEA. CDR3 size: 14 residues. This CDR3 reads CSVKRGLGRIEQYF. As DNA, the CDR3 is TGCAGCGTTAAACGGGGACTAGGCCGTATTGAGCAGTACTTC.

This chain joins TRBV6-5 and TRBJ1-4; D is unclear. The V and J ends lost 0 bases and 8 bases respectively, with 16 bases between them. CDR3 length: 16 amino acids. CDR1 is MNHEY, CDR2 SVGAGI, per germline. Here the CDR3 DNA reads TGTGCCAGCAGTTACTCGAGGCTCAGTGAATCGGAAAAACTGTTTTTT. This translates into CASSYSRLSESEKLFF.

The chain is built from TRBV11-3 and TRBJ2-7; 11 bases fit TRBD2. CDR3 size: 13 residues. Germline CDR1 reads SGHNT; CDR2 reads YENEEA. Trimming removed 9 bases from V and 5 bases from J; junction bases left unmatched: 6. CDR3 region: CASLAGGSDEQYF. The CDR3 bases are TGTGCCAGTTTAGCGGGAGGGTCGGACGAGCAGTACTTC. Based on the CDR3 plus reference TRBV11-3 and TRBJ2-7, the full variable domain is EAGVVQSPRYKIIEKKQPVAFWCNPISGHNTLYWYLQNLGQGPELLIRYENEEAVDDSQLPKDRFSAERLKGVDSTLKIQPAELGDSAVYLCASLAGGSDEQYFGPGTRLTVT.

The chain uses TRBV5-4 and TRBJ2-2; D remains unclear. The CDR3 totals 12 residues. V lost 4 bases and J lost 2, with 3 bases in between. The germline CDR1 and CDR2 sequences are SGHNT and YYREEE (reference sequence). The CDR3 region is CASSLNTGELFF. The CDR3 nucleotides read TGTGCCAGCAGCCTCAACACCGGGGAGCTGTTTTTT.

The chain recombines TRBV6-5 with TRBJ2-3; TRBD2 matches at 7 bases. Trimming cost V 6 bases and J 3 bases; bases outside gene matches: 6. Germline loops: CDR1 MNHEY, CDR2 SVGAGI. This CDR3 is built from 14 residues. CDR3 residues: CASSRTSYTDTQYF. The DNA of the CDR3 is TGTGCCAGCAGCCGGACTAGTTATACAGATACGCAGTATTTT.

This clone was observed a single time. V usage is TRBV19 and J usage is TRBJ2-1; 8 bases fit TRBD2. This CDR3 is built from 15 residues. V shed 4 bases and J 7 bases; nucleotides not matched to a gene: 9. From germline, CDR1 is LNHDA and CDR2 SQIVND (reference sequence). The CDR3 sequence: CASSKGAGVRNEQFF. The CDR3 DNA is TGTGCCAGTAGTAAGGGAGCGGGAGTGAGGAATGAGCAGTTCTTC. Full variable domain (remainder filled in from reference TRBV19 and TRBJ2-1): DGGITQSPKYLFRKEGQNVTLSCEQNLNHDAMYWYRQDPGQGLRLIYYSQIVNDFQKGDIAEGYSVSREKKESFPLTVTSAQKNPTAFYLCASSKGAGVRNEQFFGPGTRLTVL.

The chain uses TRBV28 and TRBJ1-5; unclear D gene. The CDR3 is made up of 14 amino acids. The V end was cut by 3 bases, the J end by 0 bases, with 6 bases between. Germline V gives CDR1 MDHEN, CDR2 SYDVKM. CDR3 amino acids: CASSFYLSNQPQHF. The CDR3 nucleotides are TGTGCCAGCAGTTTCTACCTTAGCAATCAGCCCCAGCATTTT.

This rearrangement joins TRBV15 to TRBJ2-7; D unclear. The CDR3 runs to 14 residues. V was pared by 0 bases and J by 0 bases, with 6 bases between. Germline CDR1 reads LNHNV; CDR2 reads YYDKDF (reference sequence). CDR3 nucleotides: TGTGCCACCAGCAGAGATTGGAGCTCCTACGAGCAGTACTTC. Translation gives CATSRDWSSYEQYF.

The gene calls are TRBV7-6 and TRBJ2-1; the D is unclear. Trimming shortened V by 4 bases and J by 5 bases, and 9 bases separated the two germline ends. Germline loops: CDR1 SGHVS, CDR2 FNYEAQ. The length of the CDR3 is 13 residues. In DNA form, the CDR3 reads TGTGCCAGCAGCTCCAGACTTGACAATGAGCAGTTCTTC. As protein: CASSSRLDNEQFF.

This clone was recorded once. The chain employs TRBV27 and TRBJ2-1, with a tentative D call TRBD1 (5 bases). V was cut by 11 bases and J by 3 bases, with 14 bases left in between. CDR1 and CDR2 (germline): MNHEY, SMNVEV (reference sequence). The CDR3 runs to 13 residues. The CDR3 sequence: CARQRQIYNEQFF. In nucleotides, the CDR3 is TGTGCCCGGCAGAGACAGATCTACAATGAGCAGTTCTTC.

The genes are TRBV5-1 and TRBJ1-2, with unresolved D. Trimming removed 0 bases from V and 1 base from J, with 7 bases in between. Germline V lookup: CDR1 SGHRS, CDR2 YFSETQ. The CDR3 loop spans 14 amino acids. The CDR3 sequence: CASSLDGGNYGYTF. CDR3 bases: TGCGCCAGCAGCTTGGATGGCGGTAACTATGGCTACACCTTC.

This chain joins TRBV6-1 and TRBJ1-5, with 10 bases that match TRBD1. Unmatched junction bases numbered 4, after V lost 6 bases and J lost 5 bases. Germline values: CDR1 MNHNS, CDR2 SASEGT. The CDR3 runs to 14 residues. Here the CDR3 reads CASSRDRGDQPQHF. The CDR3 region has the DNA TGTGCCAGCAGCCGGGACAGGGGAGATCAGCCCCAGCATTTT.

This chain connects TRBV6-6 to TRBJ1-2; 7 bases fit TRBD1. Trimming cost V 5 bases and J 2 bases; bases outside gene matches: 2. Germline V gives CDR1 MNHNY, CDR2 SVGAGI (reference sequence). The CDR3 has 13 residues. CDR3 amino acids: CASSGRGNYGYTF. Written as DNA, the CDR3 is TGTGCCAGCAGTGGCAGGGGGAACTATGGCTACACCTTC.

V is TRBV14 and J is TRBJ1-2; perhaps TRBD1 as D (6 bases). From germline, CDR1 is SGHDN and CDR2 FVKESK. Trimming removed 0 bases from V and 2 bases from J, with 19 bases in between. CDR3 length equals 18 residues. CDR3 loop: CASSQDPRTAAPNYGYTF. For the CDR3, the DNA is TGTGCCAGCAGCCAAGATCCTCGGACAGCCGCACCCAACTATGGCTACACCTTC.

This chain joins TRBV28 and TRBJ1-1; 7 bases agree with TRBD1. CDR1 is MDHEN and CDR2 is SYDVKM in the germline V gene. Trimming removed 5 bases from V and 6 bases from J; junction bases left unmatched: 3. CDR3 length: 12 amino acids. Here the CDR3 reads CASSMDRPEAFF. CDR3 nucleotides: TGTGCCAGCAGTATGGACAGGCCTGAAGCTTTCTTT.

The genes are TRBV28 and TRBJ2-3, with 9 positions matching TRBD1. The ends lost 5 bases at V and 2 bases at J; junction bases unmatched: 14. Germline assignment: CDR1 MDHEN and CDR2 SYDVKM. The CDR3 is made up of 18 amino acids. The CDR3 sequence: CASSTPFSTGGDTDTQYF. For the CDR3, the DNA is TGTGCCAGCAGTACTCCCTTCTCGACAGGGGGGGACACAGATACGCAGTATTTT.

The chain combines TRBV6-6 with TRBJ1-1, with D hard to call. The CDR3 has 12 amino acids. The germline V gene encodes CDR1 MNHNY and CDR2 SVGAGI (reference sequence). Trimming removed 4 bases at V and 7 bases at J, with 10 bases between. CDR3 region: CASSSISFEAFF. The CDR3 nucleotides read TGTGCCAGCAGTTCTATAAGTTTTGAAGCTTTCTTT.

The rearrangement uses TRBV5-1 and TRBJ1-2, with D possibly TRBD1 on 5 matching bases. V shed 3 bases and J shed 6 bases, with 15 bases lying between them. CDR3 length: 14 residues. Germline V gene data show CDR1 as SGHRS and CDR2 as YFSETQ. For the CDR3, the DNA is TGCGCCAGCAGCTGGACCCAGGGAGGGCATGGCTACACCTTC. Translation gives CASSWTQGGHGYTF.

This chain connects TRBV4-3 to TRBJ2-1; TRBD2 matches 7 bases. The CDR3 length is 14 residues. Trimming cost V 4 bases and J 10 bases; bases outside gene matches: 10. The germline gives CDR1 LGHNA, CDR2 YSLEER. The CDR3 DNA reads as TGCGCCAGCAGCCTATTTACTAGCGCGACCGAGCAGTTCTTC. Its translation: CASSLFTSATEQFF.

V usage is TRBV7-2 and J usage is TRBJ2-1, with 9 bases lining up with TRBD2. The CDR3 runs 18 residues. J was trimmed by 4 bases and V by 5 bases; bases with no gene match: 15. Germline V CDR1 and CDR2: SGHTA, FQGNSA. The CDR3 loop reads CASSQYVGGRAWYNEQFF. CDR3 nucleotide sequence: TGTGCCAGCAGCCAATACGTAGGCGGGAGGGCCTGGTACAATGAGCAGTTCTTC.

The chain joins TRBV29-1 to TRBJ1-4; 9 bases line up with TRBD1. CDR3 length: 13 amino acids. The trim removed 6 bases at V and 7 bases at J, leaving 6 bases unmatched. Germline values: CDR1 SQVTM, CDR2 ANQGSEA. The CDR3 is CSVAGTGSEKLFF. DNA for the CDR3: TGCAGCGTAGCGGGGACAGGGAGTGAAAAACTGTTTTTT.

This rearrangement joins TRBV13 to TRBJ2-2; 8 bases are shared with TRBD1. The germline CDR1 and CDR2 sequences are PRHDT and FYEKMQ (reference sequence). The CDR3 is made up of 15 amino acids. V was pared by 3 bases and J by 1 base, with 1 base of the junction left unmatched. The CDR3: CASSFGTGNTGELFF. Here the CDR3 DNA reads TGTGCCAGCAGCTTTGGGACAGGGAACACCGGGGAGCTGTTTTTT.

This sequence joins TRBV2 and TRBJ2-1, with 7 bases matching TRBD2. The junction had 14 bases not matched to a gene; V was cut back by 7 bases and J by 8 bases. From germline, CDR1 is SNHLY and CDR2 FYNNEI. There are 15 residues in the CDR3. CDR3 coding DNA: TGTGCCAGCAATTCTTTGGCGGGAGATTTTGATGAGCAGTTCTTC. Residues: CASNSLAGDFDEQFF.